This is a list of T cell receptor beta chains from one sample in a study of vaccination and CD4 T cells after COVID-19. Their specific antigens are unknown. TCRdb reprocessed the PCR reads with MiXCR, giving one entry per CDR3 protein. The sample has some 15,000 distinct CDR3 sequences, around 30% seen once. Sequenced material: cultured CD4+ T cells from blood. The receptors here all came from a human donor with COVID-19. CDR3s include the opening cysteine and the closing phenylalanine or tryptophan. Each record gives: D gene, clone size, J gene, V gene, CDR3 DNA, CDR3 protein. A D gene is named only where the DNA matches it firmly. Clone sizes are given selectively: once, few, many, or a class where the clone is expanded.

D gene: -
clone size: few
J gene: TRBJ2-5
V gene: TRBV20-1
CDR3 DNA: TGCAGTGCTACCACGGACCGGTGGGAGACCCAGTACTTC
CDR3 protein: CSATTDRWETQYF

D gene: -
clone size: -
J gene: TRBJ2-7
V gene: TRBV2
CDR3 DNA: TGTGCCAGCAGTGACCTCGGCAGACTAGCCTACGAGCAGTACTTC
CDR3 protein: CASSDLGRLAYEQYF

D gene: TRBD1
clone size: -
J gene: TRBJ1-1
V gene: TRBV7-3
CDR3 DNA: TGTGCCAGCAGCTTAGGACAGGGGACCATGAACACTGAAGCTTTCTTT
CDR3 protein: CASSLGQGTMNTEAFF

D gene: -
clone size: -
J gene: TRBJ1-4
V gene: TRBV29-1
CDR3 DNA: TGCAGCGTTGAACTCTGGGAAAAACTGTTTTTT
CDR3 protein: CSVELWEKLFF

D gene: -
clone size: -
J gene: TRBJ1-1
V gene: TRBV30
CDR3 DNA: TGTGCCTGGAGTGGACGGGACGGGACTGAAGCTTTCTTT
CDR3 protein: CAWSGRDGTEAFF

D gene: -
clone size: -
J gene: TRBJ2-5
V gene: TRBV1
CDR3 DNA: TGCACCAGCAGCCAAGTGGGGGGGGAAAACGGAGAGACCCAGTACTTC
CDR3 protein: CTSSQVGGENGETQYF

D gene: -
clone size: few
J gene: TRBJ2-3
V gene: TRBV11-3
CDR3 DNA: TGTGCCAGCAGCGACCCTGGTACAGATACGCAGTATTTT
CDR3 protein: CASSDPGTDTQYF

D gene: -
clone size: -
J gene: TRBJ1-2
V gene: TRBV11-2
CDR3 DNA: TGTGCCAGCAGCTTACAGGATGGCTACACCTTC
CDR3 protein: CASSLQDGYTF

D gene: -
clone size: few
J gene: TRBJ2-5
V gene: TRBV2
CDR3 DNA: TGTGCCGGACACAGGGTAGAGACCCAGTACTTC
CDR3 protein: CAGHRVETQYF

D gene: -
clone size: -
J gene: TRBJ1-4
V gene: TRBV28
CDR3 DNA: TGTGCCAGCAGTTCCCCGACGGTTGCAACTAATGAAAAACTGTTTTTT
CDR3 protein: CASSSPTVATNEKLFF

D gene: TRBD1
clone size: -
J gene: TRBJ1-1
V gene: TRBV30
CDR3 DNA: TGTGCCTGGGGAAGGGGGACAGGCGTCGAAGCTTTCTTT
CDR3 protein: CAWGRGTGVEAFF

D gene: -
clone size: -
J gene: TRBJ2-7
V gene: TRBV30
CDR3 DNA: TGTGCCCGTGCTGAGGGGCCTTACTACGAGCAGTACTTC
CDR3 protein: CARAEGPYYEQYF

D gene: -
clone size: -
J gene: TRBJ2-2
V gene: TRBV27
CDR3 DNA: TGTGCCAGCAGACCAGAACCCGGGAACTTAATAGTCACCGGGGAGCTGTTTTTT
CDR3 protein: CASRPEPGNLIVTGELFF

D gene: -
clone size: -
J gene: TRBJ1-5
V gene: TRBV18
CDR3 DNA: TGTGCCAGCTCACAGGGGCCCGGTCAGCCCCAGCATTTT
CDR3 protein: CASSQGPGQPQHF

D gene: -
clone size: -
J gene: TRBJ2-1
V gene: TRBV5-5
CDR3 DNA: TGTGCCAGCAGCTTGAGAGGTAGTTTTGAGTTCTTC
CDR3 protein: CASSLRGSFEFF

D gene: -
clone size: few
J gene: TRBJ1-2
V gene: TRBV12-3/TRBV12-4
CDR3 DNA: TGTGCCAGCAGTTATTCGGTGATTGGCTACACCTTC
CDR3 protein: CASSYSVIGYTF

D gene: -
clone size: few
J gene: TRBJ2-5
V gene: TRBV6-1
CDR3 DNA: TGTGCCAGCATGGAGGAGGACGGAGGGTTTCGGGAGACCCAGTACTTC
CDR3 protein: CASMEEDGGFRETQYF

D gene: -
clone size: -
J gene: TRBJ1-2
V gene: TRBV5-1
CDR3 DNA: TGCGCCAGCAGCTTGTTGGGGGACGGCTACACCTTC
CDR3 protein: CASSLLGDGYTF

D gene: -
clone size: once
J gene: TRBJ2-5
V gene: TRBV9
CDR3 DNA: TGTGCCAGCAGCGGGACACCCAAAGAGACCCAGTACTTC
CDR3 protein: CASSGTPKETQYF

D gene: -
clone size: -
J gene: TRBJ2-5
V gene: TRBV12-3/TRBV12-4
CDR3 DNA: TGTGCCAGCAGTTTATCCCAGGGGGGAGAGACCCAGTACTTC
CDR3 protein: CASSLSQGGETQYF

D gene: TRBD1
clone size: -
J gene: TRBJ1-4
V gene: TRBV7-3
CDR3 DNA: TGTGCCAGCAGCCCCCAAGGGGGCAGGAATGAAAAACTGTTTTTT
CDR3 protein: CASSPQGGRNEKLFF

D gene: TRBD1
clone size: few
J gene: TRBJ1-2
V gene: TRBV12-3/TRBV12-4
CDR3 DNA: TGTGCCAGCAGTTTAGGGCGGACAGGGGGCTATGGCTACACCTTC
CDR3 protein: CASSLGRTGGYGYTF

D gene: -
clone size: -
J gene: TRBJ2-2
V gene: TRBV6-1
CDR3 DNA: TGTGCCACCCGGGCAGCTGTCGCGAACACCGGGGAGCTGTTTTTT
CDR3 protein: CATRAAVANTGELFF

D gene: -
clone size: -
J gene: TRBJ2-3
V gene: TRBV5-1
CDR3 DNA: TGCGCCAGCAGCTTGGCCGGGGTGATGGGCACAGATACGCAGTATTTT
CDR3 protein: CASSLAGVMGTDTQYF

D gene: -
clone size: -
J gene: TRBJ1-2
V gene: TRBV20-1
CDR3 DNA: TGCAGTGCCCCTGACGGGGGCGGGTCCTATGGCTACACCTTC
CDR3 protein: CSAPDGGGSYGYTF

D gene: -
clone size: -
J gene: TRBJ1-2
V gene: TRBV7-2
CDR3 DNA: TGTGCCAGCAGCTTAGTCGCAGGGGAGAACTATGGCTACACCTTC
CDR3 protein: CASSLVAGENYGYTF

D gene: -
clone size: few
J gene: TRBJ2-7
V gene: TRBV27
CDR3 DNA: TGTGCCAGCAGTTTATCGTCGTCCAGGGTCAGGGGCTACGAGCAGTACTTC
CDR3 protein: CASSLSSSRVRGYEQYF

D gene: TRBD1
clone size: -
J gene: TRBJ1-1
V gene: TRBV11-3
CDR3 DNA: TGTGCCAGCAGCCCCCCGGGGACAGCGAACACTGAAGCTTTCTTT
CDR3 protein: CASSPPGTANTEAFF

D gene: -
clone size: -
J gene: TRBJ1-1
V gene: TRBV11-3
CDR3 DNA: TGTGCCAGCAGCTCAGCCCCAGACACTGAAGCTTTCTTT
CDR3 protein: CASSSAPDTEAFF

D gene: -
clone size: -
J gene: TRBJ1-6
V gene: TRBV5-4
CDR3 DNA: TGTGCCAGCAGCTTGGAAAGCTCCTATAATTCACCCCTCCACTTT
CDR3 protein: CASSLESSYNSPLHF

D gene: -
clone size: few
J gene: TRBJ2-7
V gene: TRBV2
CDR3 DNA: TGTGCCAGCAGTGTGCAGGGGGGGGACTACGAGCAGTACTTC
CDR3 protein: CASSVQGGDYEQYF

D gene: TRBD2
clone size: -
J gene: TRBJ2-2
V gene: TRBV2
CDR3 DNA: TGTGCCAGCAGACGACTAGCGGGGGGGAACACCGGGGAGCTGTTTTTT
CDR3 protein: CASRRLAGGNTGELFF

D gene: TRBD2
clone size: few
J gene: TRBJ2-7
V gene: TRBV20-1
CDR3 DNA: TGCAGTGCTAGAGCTCAACCGGGACTAGCGGGGGGGCTGTACGAGCAGTACTTC
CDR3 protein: CSARAQPGLAGGLYEQYF

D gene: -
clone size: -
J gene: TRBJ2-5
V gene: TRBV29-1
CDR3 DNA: TGCAGCGGAAGGACAGACCAAGAGACCCAGTACTTC
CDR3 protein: CSGRTDQETQYF

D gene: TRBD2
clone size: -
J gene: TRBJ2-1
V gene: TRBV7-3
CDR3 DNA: TGTGCCAGCAGCACCGAGCGGGGGCAGTACAATGAGCAGTTCTTC
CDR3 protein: CASSTERGQYNEQFF

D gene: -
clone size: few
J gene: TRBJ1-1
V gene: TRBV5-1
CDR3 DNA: TGCGCCAGCAGCTTGGTCGGGACAACCAGTTGGATGGCTTTCTTT
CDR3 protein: CASSLVGTTSWMAFF

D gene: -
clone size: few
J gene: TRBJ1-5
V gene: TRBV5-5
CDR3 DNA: TGTGCCAGCAGCTTGGTGTCAGGGAATCAGCCCCAGCATTTT
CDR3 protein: CASSLVSGNQPQHF

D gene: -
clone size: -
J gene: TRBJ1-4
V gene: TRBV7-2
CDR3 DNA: TGTGCCAGCACCGAGGAGGGTGGAGAAAAACTGTTTTTT
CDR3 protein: CASTEEGGEKLFF

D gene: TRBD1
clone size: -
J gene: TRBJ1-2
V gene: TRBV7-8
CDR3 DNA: TGTGCCAGCAGCAAAGACAGGGGCAATAACTATGGCTACACCTTC
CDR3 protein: CASSKDRGNNYGYTF

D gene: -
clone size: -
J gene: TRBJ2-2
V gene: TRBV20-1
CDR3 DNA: TGCAGTGCTGGCCGGGCCACGAACACCGGGGAGCTGTTTTTT
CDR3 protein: CSAGRATNTGELFF

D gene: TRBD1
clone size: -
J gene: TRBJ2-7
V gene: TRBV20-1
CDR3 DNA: TGCAGTGCTAGAGATGGTACCGGGACAGGGGGAAGCGAGCAGTACTTC
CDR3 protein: CSARDGTGTGGSEQYF

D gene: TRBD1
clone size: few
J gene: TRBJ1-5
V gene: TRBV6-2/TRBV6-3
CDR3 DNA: TGTGCCAGCAGGGGCAGGGGGCCAGATCAGCCCCAGCATTTT
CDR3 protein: CASRGRGPDQPQHF

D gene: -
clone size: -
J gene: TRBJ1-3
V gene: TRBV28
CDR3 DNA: TGTGCCAGCTTCATACGTAAGGGAAACACCATATATTTT
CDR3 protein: CASFIRKGNTIYF

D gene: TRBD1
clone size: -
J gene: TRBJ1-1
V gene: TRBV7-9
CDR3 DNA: TGTGCCAGCAGCTCCCGACAGGGTGGCACTGAAGCTTTCTTT
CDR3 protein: CASSSRQGGTEAFF

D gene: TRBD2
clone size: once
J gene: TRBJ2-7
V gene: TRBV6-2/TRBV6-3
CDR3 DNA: TGTGCCAGCAGTTACTCGGCTAGCGGGGGCTACGAGCAGTACTTC
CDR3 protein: CASSYSASGGYEQYF

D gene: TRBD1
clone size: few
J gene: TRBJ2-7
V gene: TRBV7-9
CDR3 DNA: TGTGCCAGCAGCTTTGGGACAGGGACCTACGAGCAGTACTTC
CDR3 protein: CASSFGTGTYEQYF